The 19 T cell receptor beta chains listed next were all sequenced from one sample in a study of cytomegalovirus exposure and HLA in healthy donors. The data were produced by immunoSEQ multiplex PCR, yet TCRdb's version contains in-frame clones alone and is incomplete. Here the sample spans 260,000 or so clones, about 83% being singletons. Sequenced sample: PBMCs. Source of these receptors: a man younger than 35 in good health and CMV-seronegative.

This chain connects TRBV7-9 to TRBJ2-5; 10 bases agree with TRBD2. The V gene's germline CDR1 is SEHNR and CDR2 FQNEAQ (reference sequence). The junction had 7 bases not matched to a gene; V was cut back by 3 bases and J by 3 bases. The CDR3 sequence is 16 residues long. CDR3 nucleotides: TGTGCCAGCAGCTTCGCAGGACTAGCGGTTAAAGAGACCCAGTACTTC. The encoded protein is CASSFAGLAVKETQYF. The full variable domain, rest sourced from reference TRBV7-9 and TRBJ2-5, is DTGVSQNPRHKITKRGQNVTFRCDPISEHNRLYWYRQTLGQGPEFLTYFQNEAQLEKSRLLSDRFSAERPKGSFSTLEIQRTEQGDSAMYLCASSFAGLAVKETQYFGPGTRLLVL.

J is TRBJ2-7 and V is TRBV18, with 7 positions matching TRBD2. Germline V gives CDR1 KGHSH, CDR2 LQKENI. J lost 2 bases, V lost 3 bases, and 13 bases had no gene match. The CDR3 runs 17 residues. The CDR3 coding sequence is TGTGCCAGCTCACCCAGGGAGGGAATGACGGAAACCTACGAGCAGTACTTC. Residues: CASSPREGMTETYEQYF.

V is TRBV11-2 and J is TRBJ2-7; D perhaps matches TRBD2 (6 bases). This CDR3 is 13 amino acids long. The germline V gene encodes CDR1 SGHAT and CDR2 FQNNGV. Trimming took 4 bases from V and 4 from J, leaving 11 bases between them. CDR3 amino acids: CASSSGLSYEQYF. Here the CDR3 DNA reads TGTGCCAGCAGCTCGGGACTTTCGTACGAGCAGTACTTC.

CDR3 residues: CASSASTGGQYF. DNA of the CDR3: TGTGCCAGCAGTGCGTCGACAGGTGGGCAGTACTTC. This chain uses TRBV5-4 with TRBJ2-7, with D possibly being TRBD1 (6 bases). Germline-derived CDR1 and CDR2 are SGHNT and YYREEE (reference sequence). Trimming removed 5 bases from V and 9 bases from J, with 15 bases in between. This CDR3 region has 12 residues.

This clone was observed a single time. This chain links TRBV7-2 with TRBJ2-3; TRBD2 matches 11 bases. The CDR3 is 15 residues long. CDR1 is SGHTA, CDR2 FQGNSA, per germline. With 2 bases clipped from V and 6 bases from J, the junction kept 4 bases outside the gene matches. CDR3 DNA: TGTGCCAGCAGCTTAATAGCGGGAGGGTCGGATACGCAGTATTTT. It yields the protein CASSLIAGGSDTQYF.

This chain joins TRBV29-1 and TRBJ2-5; D is possibly TRBD2 (6 bases). V was clipped by 5 bases and J by 4 bases, with 17 bases between them. The CDR3 has 14 residues. Germline loops: CDR1 SQVTM, CDR2 ANQGSEA. The chain's CDR3 is CSVYREAVRETQYF. CDR3 nucleotide sequence: TGCAGCGTTTATAGGGAGGCGGTTCGAGAGACCCAGTACTTC.

In this sample, this clone turned up a few times. The chain has TRBV30 and TRBJ1-1, with 7 bases matching TRBD1. Germline-derived CDR1 and CDR2 are GTSNPN and SVGIG (reference sequence). The V and J ends lost 5 bases and 10 bases, in that order; junction bases with no gene match: 10. The CDR3 covers 12 residues. The CDR3 nucleotides are TGTGCCTGGGATGGGACAGCGCCCGGAGCTTTCTTT. Its translation: CAWDGTAPGAFF.

This sequence joins TRBV2 and TRBJ2-3, with TRBD2 matching 8 bases. Germline lookup yields CDR1 SNHLY and CDR2 FYNNEI. V lost 2 bases and J lost 12; bases outside the gene matches: 10. The CDR3 is 14 amino acids. As DNA, the CDR3 is TGTGCCAGCAGTGAAAGAATAGCGGGAAGCCCTCAGTATTTT. Protein sequence: CASSERIAGSPQYF.

This chain links TRBV11-3 with TRBJ1-1; 7 nucleotides match TRBD1. The CDR3 length is 14 residues. Germline V CDR1 and CDR2: SGHNT, YENEEA. After removal of 5 bases from V and 1 base from J, the junction contained 4 bases not matched to a gene. The CDR3 sequence: CASSRQGPNTEAFF. The CDR3, as DNA: TGTGCCAGCAGCAGACAGGGACCGAACACTGAAGCTTTCTTT.

J is TRBJ2-2 and V is TRBV5-1; D perhaps matches TRBD1 (5 bases). The CDR3 is 14 amino acids. Germline V gene sequence: CDR1 SGHRS, CDR2 YFSETQ. V lost 3 bases to trimming and J lost 4 bases, with 10 bases between them. The CDR3 sequence: CASSYSGSTGELFF. The CDR3 DNA reads TGCGCCAGCAGCTATTCAGGGTCCACCGGGGAGCTGTTTTTT.

This rearrangement joins TRBV10-3 to TRBJ2-5, with D possibly matching TRBD1 (7 bases). This CDR3 spans 13 amino acids. Trimming shortened V by 8 bases and J by 2 bases, and 12 bases separated the two germline ends. Germline V gives CDR1 ENHRY, CDR2 SYGVKD. The CDR3 loop is CAIGAGGQETQYF. CDR3 nucleotides: TGTGCCATCGGGGCAGGGGGGCAAGAGACCCAGTACTTC.

This chain links TRBV28 with TRBJ2-1; D unresolved. The V and J ends lost 5 bases and 6 bases respectively, with 8 bases between them. The germline gives CDR1 MDHEN, CDR2 SYDVKM. CDR3 size: 12 residues. The CDR3 DNA follows: TGTGCCAGCAGTCCAGTAGCCAATGAGCAGTTCTTC. Translating gives CASSPVANEQFF. The full variable domain, rest sourced from reference TRBV28 and TRBJ2-1, is DVKVTQSSRYLVKRTGEKVFLECVQDMDHENMFWYRQDPGLGLRLIYFSYDVKMKEKGDIPEGYSVSREKKERFSLILESASTNQTSMYLCASSPVANEQFFGPGTRLTVL.

The chain combines TRBV29-1 with TRBJ1-1; a weak D match, TRBD1 (5 bases). Trimming cost V 4 bases and J 1 base, with 7 bases left between them. Germline values: CDR1 SQVTM, CDR2 ANQGSEA. The CDR3 spans 12 residues. For the CDR3, the DNA is TGCAGCGTTGTGGGGGGGAACACTGAAGCTTTCTTT. Translated: CSVVGGNTEAFF.

The chain couples TRBV28 to TRBJ1-1; no clear D. Germline CDR1 reads MDHEN; CDR2 reads SYDVKM. The CDR3 runs to 15 residues. V dropped 8 bases and J dropped 7 bases, with 23 bases sitting between them. The CDR3 DNA sequence: TGTGCCAGCCCTTCCGGGAGGGCCCTAAACTTTGAAGCTTTCTTT. Amino acid sequence: CASPSGRALNFEAFF.

J is TRBJ2-1 and V is TRBV27; TRBD2 agrees at 9 bases. This CDR3 spans 14 amino acids. The junction had 6 bases not matched to a gene; V was cut back by 3 bases and J by 9 bases. CDR1 and CDR2 (germline): MNHEY, SMNVEV (reference sequence). The CDR3 sequence: CASSFYSGGGEQFF. In DNA, the CDR3 is TGTGCCAGCAGTTTCTATAGCGGGGGAGGTGAGCAGTTCTTC.

A single count supports this clone. This rearrangement joins TRBV10-3 to TRBJ2-3, with TRBD2 identical over 11 bases. The CDR3 covers 15 residues. J lost 4 bases, V lost 6 bases, and 6 bases had no gene match. Germline lookup yields CDR1 ENHRY and CDR2 SYGVKD. In DNA form, the CDR3 reads TGTGCCATCAGCAAACTAGCGGGAGTGGCAGATACGCAGTATTTT. Translating gives CAISKLAGVADTQYF.

The V and J genes are TRBV5-4 and TRBJ2-1, with TRBD2 matching over 8 bases. The length of the CDR3 is 14 residues. Germline lookup yields CDR1 SGHNT and CDR2 YYREEE (reference sequence). V shed 4 bases and J 4 bases; nucleotides not matched to a gene: 4. CDR3 in amino acids: CASSTRGGYNEQFF. Written as DNA, the CDR3 is TGTGCCAGCAGCACCCGGGGGGGTTACAATGAGCAGTTCTTC.

The genes are TRBV5-4 and TRBJ1-1, with D tentatively TRBD1 (6 bases). Trimming removed 6 bases at V and 4 bases at J, with 22 bases between. Looked up from germline, CDR1 is SGHNT and CDR2 is YYREEE (reference sequence). This CDR3 has 16 residues. The CDR3 DNA is TGTGCCAGCACCCGAGGGGGGGGCGGTAGGGGCACTGAAGCTTTCTTT. It yields the protein CASTRGGGGRGTEAFF.

This chain connects TRBV28 to TRBJ1-4; no firm D call. Germline CDR1 and CDR2: MDHEN and SYDVKM. CDR3 length: 16 residues. Trimming shortened V by 3 bases and J by 0 bases, and 11 bases separated the two germline ends. DNA of the CDR3: TGTGCCAGCAGTTTTGGCAGACTACCAACTAATGAAAAACTGTTTTTT. It yields the protein CASSFGRLPTNEKLFF.